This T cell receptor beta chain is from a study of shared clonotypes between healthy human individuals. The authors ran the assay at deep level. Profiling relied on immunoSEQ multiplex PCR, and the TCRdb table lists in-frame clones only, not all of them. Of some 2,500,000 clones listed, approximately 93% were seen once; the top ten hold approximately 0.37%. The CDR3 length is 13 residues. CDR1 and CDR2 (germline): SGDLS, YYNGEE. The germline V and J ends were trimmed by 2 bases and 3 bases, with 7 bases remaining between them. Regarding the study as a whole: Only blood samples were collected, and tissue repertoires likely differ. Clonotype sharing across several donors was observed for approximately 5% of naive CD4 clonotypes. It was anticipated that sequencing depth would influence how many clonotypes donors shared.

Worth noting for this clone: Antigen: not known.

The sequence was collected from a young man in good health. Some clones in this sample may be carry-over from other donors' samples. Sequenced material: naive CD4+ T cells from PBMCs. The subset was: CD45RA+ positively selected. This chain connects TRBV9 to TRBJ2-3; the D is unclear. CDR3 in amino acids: CASSVTVTDTQYF. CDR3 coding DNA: TGTGCCAGCAGCGTTACAGTGACAGATACGCAGTATTTT.